A selection of T cell receptor beta chains follows, all from one sample in a study of blood T cells in healthy people across ages. MiXCR, run by TCRdb on the 5' RACE reads, gives a single entry per CDR3 protein. In the table there are fewer than 1.5 million distinct CDR3 sequences, roughly 40% of which are singletons. The sample taken for sequencing was blood. These receptors were collected from a woman aged 18-30 years in good health. Both conserved end residues are part of each CDR3. D genes are given only for firm matches. Expanded clones are given a class, and other clones once, few, many or no size at all.

V gene: TRBV12-3/TRBV12-4
clone size: -
D gene: TRBD2
J gene: TRBJ2-5
CDR3 DNA: TGTGCCAGCAGTTTAACAGGACTAGCAATGGGAGAGACCCAGTACTTC
CDR3 protein: CASSLTGLAMGETQYF

V gene: TRBV12-3/TRBV12-4
clone size: few
D gene: -
J gene: TRBJ2-7
CDR3 DNA: TGTGCCAGGGGGTGGGGGCCGACTGAGCAGTACTTC
CDR3 protein: CARGWGPTEQYF

V gene: TRBV10-3
clone size: -
D gene: TRBD1
J gene: TRBJ1-2
CDR3 DNA: TGTGCCATCAGTGCCCCCGAGACAGGGGCTAACTATGGCTACACCTTC
CDR3 protein: CAISAPETGANYGYTF

V gene: TRBV9
clone size: few
D gene: -
J gene: TRBJ2-3
CDR3 DNA: TGTGCCAGCAGCGGCGCCGTAGGAGGGATCCGCCAGGGTTCCGCAGATACGCAGTATTTT
CDR3 protein: CASSGAVGGIRQGSADTQYF

V gene: TRBV29-1
clone size: -
D gene: -
J gene: TRBJ1-2
CDR3 DNA: TGCAGCGTTGAAGACGACCGCGGGACACTCCACTATGGCTACACCTTC
CDR3 protein: CSVEDDRGTLHYGYTF

V gene: TRBV4-2
clone size: many
D gene: -
J gene: TRBJ2-4
CDR3 DNA: TGTGCCAGCAGCCAAGAGGGAGGCTCCAAAAACATTCAGTACTTC
CDR3 protein: CASSQEGGSKNIQYF

V gene: TRBV12-3/TRBV12-4
clone size: -
D gene: TRBD1
J gene: TRBJ2-2
CDR3 DNA: TGTGCCAGCAGTTTATCAAAGACAGGGGCGAACACCGGGGAGCTGTTTTTT
CDR3 protein: CASSLSKTGANTGELFF

V gene: TRBV6-6
clone size: -
D gene: TRBD1
J gene: TRBJ2-2
CDR3 DNA: TGTGCCAGCAGTTCTGGACAGGGGCGGTCGAACACCGGGGAGCTGTTTTTT
CDR3 protein: CASSSGQGRSNTGELFF

V gene: TRBV9
clone size: -
D gene: -
J gene: TRBJ2-5
CDR3 DNA: TGTGCCAGCAGCGTAGGCCCCGAGTCGGGGGAGCAGTACTTC
CDR3 protein: CASSVGPESGEQYF

V gene: TRBV6-2/TRBV6-3
clone size: -
D gene: TRBD2
J gene: TRBJ2-3
CDR3 DNA: TGTGCCAGCAGTTACCCTCGGCTAGCGGGAGGGAGCACAGATACGCAGTATTTT
CDR3 protein: CASSYPRLAGGSTDTQYF

V gene: TRBV29-1
clone size: -
D gene: TRBD2
J gene: TRBJ2-3
CDR3 DNA: TGCAGCGTTGTATTCCCGGGAGGGAACACAGATACGCAGTATTTT
CDR3 protein: CSVVFPGGNTDTQYF

V gene: TRBV6-5
clone size: few
D gene: -
J gene: TRBJ1-4
CDR3 DNA: TGTGCCAGCAGTTACACGGGACTAGTATCAGAAAAACTGTTTTTT
CDR3 protein: CASSYTGLVSEKLFF

V gene: TRBV2
clone size: -
D gene: TRBD2
J gene: TRBJ2-1
CDR3 DNA: TGTGCCAGCAGTACTAGCGGGGCCCGCTCCTACAATGAGCAGTTCTTC
CDR3 protein: CASSTSGARSYNEQFF

V gene: TRBV21-1
clone size: few
D gene: -
J gene: TRBJ2-1
CDR3 DNA: TGTGCCAGCAGCAAAGAAAAAAGTGCGGCGCTGTACCGTCTGGGCCCATTGGGTGAGCAGTTCTTC
CDR3 protein: CASSKEKSAALYRLGPLGEQFF

V gene: TRBV5-1
clone size: -
D gene: -
J gene: TRBJ2-5
CDR3 DNA: TGCGCCAGCGGCAGGACGCAGGCAAGCCAAGAGACCCAGTACTTC
CDR3 protein: CASGRTQASQETQYF

V gene: TRBV28
clone size: few
D gene: TRBD1
J gene: TRBJ1-5
CDR3 DNA: TGTGCCAGCACCCTGACAGGGGTTCACCAGCCCCAGCATTTT
CDR3 protein: CASTLTGVHQPQHF

V gene: TRBV7-9
clone size: many
D gene: -
J gene: TRBJ2-5
CDR3 DNA: TGTGCCAGCAGCTTAGTCACCGGGCTCCCCCAAGAGACCCAGTACTTC
CDR3 protein: CASSLVTGLPQETQYF

V gene: TRBV6-5
clone size: -
D gene: -
J gene: TRBJ2-7
CDR3 DNA: TGTGCCAGCAGTTCAGAAAGGGAGCAGTACTTC
CDR3 protein: CASSSEREQYF

V gene: TRBV3-1
clone size: -
D gene: -
J gene: TRBJ1-2
CDR3 DNA: TGTGCCAGCAGCCAAGCCTCTGTAGGTGGCTACACCTTC
CDR3 protein: CASSQASVGGYTF

V gene: TRBV20-1
clone size: -
D gene: -
J gene: TRBJ2-7
CDR3 DNA: TGCAGTAGCCGGGGAGACTCCTACGAGCAGTACTTC
CDR3 protein: CSSRGDSYEQYF

V gene: TRBV4-1
clone size: -
D gene: TRBD1
J gene: TRBJ2-1
CDR3 DNA: TGCGCCAGCAGCCGGGGACAGGCAGACAATGAGCAGTTCTTC
CDR3 protein: CASSRGQADNEQFF

V gene: TRBV7-2
clone size: few
D gene: -
J gene: TRBJ2-6
CDR3 DNA: TGTGCCAGCAGCCCTACCGTCTCTGGGGCCAACGTCCTGACTTTC
CDR3 protein: CASSPTVSGANVLTF

V gene: TRBV12-3/TRBV12-4
clone size: -
D gene: -
J gene: TRBJ1-1
CDR3 DNA: TGTGCCGGCAGTGTGGTAAAGGGGGGCACTGAAGCTTTCTTT
CDR3 protein: CAGSVVKGGTEAFF

V gene: TRBV4-1
clone size: -
D gene: -
J gene: TRBJ1-1
CDR3 DNA: TGCGCCAGCATGGGGACTGAAGCTTTCTTT
CDR3 protein: CASMGTEAFF

V gene: TRBV20-1
clone size: -
D gene: -
J gene: TRBJ2-3
CDR3 DNA: TGCAGTGCTAGAGATCCCCGGGGCACAGATACGCAGTATTTT
CDR3 protein: CSARDPRGTDTQYF

V gene: TRBV7-2
clone size: -
D gene: -
J gene: TRBJ2-3
CDR3 DNA: TGTGCCAGCAGCTCCCATTGGAGCACAGATACGCAGTATTTT
CDR3 protein: CASSSHWSTDTQYF

V gene: TRBV6-1
clone size: few
D gene: -
J gene: TRBJ2-4
CDR3 DNA: TGTGCCAGCAGTGAAGCGGGGACCAAAAACATTCAGTACTTC
CDR3 protein: CASSEAGTKNIQYF

V gene: TRBV5-1
clone size: -
D gene: -
J gene: TRBJ1-2
CDR3 DNA: TGCGCCAGCAGCACGGCAGCGTCTAACTATGGCTACACCTTC
CDR3 protein: CASSTAASNYGYTF

V gene: TRBV20-1
clone size: -
D gene: -
J gene: TRBJ2-2
CDR3 DNA: TGCAGTGCTAGGCCCTATGGCGGCCCCCTGACCGGGGAGCTGTTTTTT
CDR3 protein: CSARPYGGPLTGELFF

V gene: TRBV5-1
clone size: -
D gene: -
J gene: TRBJ2-3
CDR3 DNA: TGCGCCGGCAGCCGGAGGGGGGGGGAAGATACGCAGTATTTT
CDR3 protein: CAGSRRGGEDTQYF

V gene: TRBV5-5
clone size: -
D gene: TRBD2
J gene: TRBJ2-5
CDR3 DNA: TGTGCCAGCAGCCCTGGACTAGCTCTTTATCTGGGGGAGACCCAGTACTTC
CDR3 protein: CASSPGLALYLGETQYF

V gene: TRBV20-1
clone size: -
D gene: -
J gene: TRBJ1-2
CDR3 DNA: TGCAGTGCTCCGACAGGCGATGGCTATGGCTACACCTTC
CDR3 protein: CSAPTGDGYGYTF

V gene: TRBV20-1
clone size: -
D gene: TRBD2
J gene: TRBJ2-3
CDR3 DNA: TGCAGTGCTAGATCTAGCGGGACACGGCTCACAGATACGCAGTATTTT
CDR3 protein: CSARSSGTRLTDTQYF

V gene: TRBV5-5
clone size: few
D gene: -
J gene: TRBJ1-2
CDR3 DNA: TGTGCCAGCAGCTTGGAAAAGGGCCCGACTAACTATGGCTACACCTTC
CDR3 protein: CASSLEKGPTNYGYTF

V gene: TRBV6-4
clone size: -
D gene: TRBD1
J gene: TRBJ1-5
CDR3 DNA: TGTGCCAGCAGACAGGGGGCTGGCAATCAGCCCCAGCATTTT
CDR3 protein: CASRQGAGNQPQHF

V gene: TRBV5-1
clone size: -
D gene: -
J gene: TRBJ2-3
CDR3 DNA: TGCGCCAGCAGCTTGTCCCTGTCTGGCACAGATACGCAGTATTTT
CDR3 protein: CASSLSLSGTDTQYF